Following are 20 T cell receptor beta chains from one sample sequenced in a study of cytomegalovirus exposure and HLA in healthy donors. PCR was performed using 60 Vbeta and 13 Jbeta primers. This table comes from immunoSEQ multiplex PCR, and its TCRdb copy is limited to in-frame clones, with some not included. This table holds a few hundred thousand clones, approximately 68% found once. Sequencing input: PBMCs. The receptor source for this set is a woman aged 25 to 39 in good health and CMV-seronegative.

This clone was observed a handful of times. J is TRBJ1-2 and V is TRBV6-5; D not resolved. This CDR3 is 13 amino acids long. The germline V gene has CDR1 MNHEY and CDR2 SVGAGI. Trimming removed 2 bases from V and 8 bases from J, with 12 bases in between. The CDR3 is CASSYRRSEGYTF. In DNA form, the CDR3 reads TGTGCCAGCAGTTACAGACGCTCGGAGGGCTACACCTTC.

The chain links TRBV27 to TRBJ2-3; possible D gene TRBD1, 6 bases. CDR1 is MNHEY and CDR2 is SMNVEV in the germline V gene (reference sequence). The length of the CDR3 is 13 residues. The ends were cut back, 3 bases at V and 8 bases at J, with 12 bases in the middle. The CDR3 DNA sequence: TGTGCCAGCAGTTTCAGGGGTTCGGGTACGCAGTATTTT. This encodes CASSFRGSGTQYF.

J is TRBJ2-7 and V is TRBV27; D unresolved. The CDR3 consists of 13 residues. Germline V CDR1 and CDR2: MNHEY, SMNVEV (reference sequence). V gave up 2 bases and J gave up 3 bases, with 8 bases separating them. The CDR3 is CASSLGSNYEQYF. The CDR3 DNA reads TGTGCCAGCAGTTTAGGCTCCAACTACGAGCAGTACTTC.

This rearrangement joins TRBV19 to TRBJ2-7; the D gene is possibly TRBD1 (6 bases). Germline CDR1 is LNHDA and CDR2 is SQIVND (reference sequence). The CDR3 is 16 amino acids. V was cut by 5 bases and J by 2 bases, with 19 bases left in between. The CDR3 region has the DNA TGTGCCAGTAGTCTAACCAGGGGTTTCCTAACCTACGAGCAGTACTTC. It is translated as CASSLTRGFLTYEQYF.

The J gene is TRBJ2-1, the V gene TRBV5-8; 9 bases are shared with TRBD1. The V gene's germline CDR1 is SGHTS and CDR2 YDEGEE. The CDR3 loop spans 14 amino acids. The ends lost 4 bases at V and 6 bases at J; junction bases unmatched: 5. Written as DNA, the CDR3 is TGTGCCAGCAGCGTGGGACAGGGAAGCAATGAGCAGTTCTTC. This sequence encodes CASSVGQGSNEQFF.

This chain connects TRBV9 to TRBJ1-3; perhaps TRBD1 as D (6 bases). Trimming removed 4 bases at V and 4 bases at J, with 15 bases between. CDR3 length equals 15 residues. Germline CDR1 SGDLS, CDR2 YYNGEE. The CDR3 spells CASSSEGVAGNTIYF. The CDR3 DNA reads as TGTGCCAGCAGCTCTGAGGGGGTAGCGGGAAACACCATATATTTT.

As to this clone: The junction does not match germline at one end; this may be a read error. The J gene is TRBJ1-4, the V gene TRBV7-9; perhaps TRBD1 as D (6 bases). The CDR3 is made up of 15 amino acids. CDR1 SEHNR and CDR2 FQNEAQ come from the germline V gene (reference sequence). The DNA for the CDR3 is TGTTCCAGCAGCCCTCGACAGGCAACTAATGAAAAACTGTTTTTT. Protein sequence: CSSSPRQATNEKLFF.

The chain has TRBV14 and TRBJ2-1; 12 bases fit TRBD2. CDR1 is SGHDN, CDR2 FVKESK, per germline. V was pared by 1 base and J by 6 bases, with 10 bases of the junction left unmatched. This CDR3 is built from 18 residues. CDR3 region: CASSQGLGTSGPFNEQFF. The CDR3 DNA reads TGTGCCAGCAGCCAAGGACTGGGGACTAGCGGGCCGTTCAATGAGCAGTTCTTC.

Notes on this clone: A read error may account for a junction end that differs from germline. The CDR3 DNA sequence: TGTGCCAGCAGTTTAGGACAGGGATTGGCTGAAGCTTTCTTT. This gives the protein CASSLGQGLAEAFF. The rearrangement uses TRBV13 and TRBJ1-1; 8 nucleotides line up with TRBD1. The CDR3 totals 14 residues. CDR1 is PRHDT, CDR2 FYEKMQ, per germline (reference sequence). The full variable domain, with the rest looked up from reference TRBV13 and TRBJ1-1, is AAGVIQSPRHLIKEKRETATLKCYPIPRHDTVYWYQQGPGQDPQFLISFYEKMQSDKGSIPDRFSAQQFSDYHSELNMSSLELGDSALYFCASSLGQGLAEAFFGQGTRLTVV.

This sequence joins TRBV7-6 and TRBJ2-2, with 9 bases that match TRBD2. Germline V gene sequence: CDR1 SGHVS, CDR2 FNYEAQ. Trimming removed 5 bases from V and 5 bases from J; junction bases left unmatched: 6. The length of the CDR3 is 15 residues. The CDR3: CASSREAGGTGELFF. The CDR3 nucleotides read TGTGCCAGCAGCCGGGAGGCGGGAGGGACCGGGGAGCTGTTTTTT.

The V gene is TRBV30, the J gene TRBJ2-7, with 7 positions matching TRBD1. After removal of 6 bases from V and 2 bases from J, the junction contained 7 bases not matched to a gene. The CDR3 sequence is 13 residues long. CDR1 is GTSNPN and CDR2 is SVGIG in the germline V gene (reference sequence). CDR3 amino acids: CACTNRGTYEQYF. The CDR3 region has the DNA TGTGCCTGTACTAACAGGGGAACCTACGAGCAGTACTTC.

The J gene is TRBJ2-7, the V gene TRBV2; 7 bases line up with TRBD1. Germline CDR1 SNHLY, CDR2 FYNNEI. The CDR3 consists of 15 residues. Unmatched junction bases numbered 15, after V lost 7 bases and J lost 6 bases. In nucleotides, the CDR3 is TGTGCCAGCACCATCTCGGGGACAGTCCAAACCGAGCAGTACTTC. Its protein is CASTISGTVQTEQYF. Based on the CDR3 plus reference TRBV2 and TRBJ2-7, the full variable domain is EPEVTQTPSHQVTQMGQEVILRCVPISNHLYFYWYRQILGQKVEFLVSFYNNEISEKSEIFDDQFSVERPDGSNFTLKIRSTKLEDSAMYFCASTISGTVQTEQYFGPGTRLTVT.

This clone was picked up many times. The chain has TRBV4-2 and TRBJ2-3, with 13 nucleotides matching TRBD2. The V gene end was trimmed by 3 bases and the J gene end by 1 base; junction bases not matched to a gene: 1. This CDR3 spans 16 amino acids. Germline V gene sequence: CDR1 LGHNA, CDR2 YNFKEQ. DNA of the CDR3: TGTGCCAGCAGCCAGGGACTAGCGGGGCGCACAGATACGCAGTATTTT. Translating gives CASSQGLAGRTDTQYF.

This clone came up a few times. The rearrangement joins TRBV2 to TRBJ2-1; 12 bases are a match to TRBD2. The CDR3 totals 14 residues. Trimming cost V 4 bases and J 9 bases; bases outside gene matches: 4. The germline V gene encodes CDR1 SNHLY and CDR2 FYNNEI. In DNA form, the CDR3 reads TGTGCCAGCAGTGGACTAGCGGGAGTCAGTGAGCAGTTCTTC. Encoded protein: CASSGLAGVSEQFF.

This clone was detected only a few times. The chain has TRBV27 and TRBJ2-7; TRBD2 agrees at 11 bases. Germline V CDR1 and CDR2: MNHEY, SMNVEV (reference sequence). This CDR3 region has 14 residues. V trimming: 5 bases; J trimming: 4 bases; junction bases outside the gene matches: 4. CDR3 in DNA: TGTGCCAGCAGTCCGGGACTAGCGGATTACGAGCAGTACTTC. Translating it yields CASSPGLADYEQYF.

This clone was observed a few times. The V gene is TRBV6-1, the J gene TRBJ2-5, with D maybe TRBD1 (6 bases). TRBJ2-7 explains the end of the DNA better; the J call may be wrong. Per the germline V gene, CDR1 is MNHNS and CDR2 is SASEGT. The CDR3 is 14 residues long. The CDR3 protein is CASSDRGLTYEQYF. CDR3 nucleotide sequence: TGTGCCAGCAGTGACAGGGGTCTCACCTACGAGCAGTACTTC.

In its sample, this clone was seen a few times. The chain couples TRBV6-5 to TRBJ2-1, with D unclear. Germline CDR1 and CDR2: MNHEY and SVGAGI. The CDR3 extends over 14 amino acids. The ends were cut back, 8 bases at V and 9 bases at J, with 20 bases in the middle. In DNA, the CDR3 is TGTGCCAGCCATGACTCCGCCGCGCTGAGTGAGCAGTTCTTC. This translates into CASHDSAALSEQFF.

In its sample, this clone was seen a few times. This chain uses TRBV19 with TRBJ1-1, with 9 bases that match TRBD1. Germline loops: CDR1 LNHDA, CDR2 SQIVND (reference sequence). After removal of 5 bases from V and 2 bases from J, the junction contained 6 bases not matched to a gene. This CDR3 is built from 15 residues. This chain's CDR3 is CASSASGQGNTEAFF. DNA of the CDR3: TGTGCCAGTAGTGCTTCGGGACAGGGAAACACTGAAGCTTTCTTT.

The rearrangement uses TRBV18 and TRBJ1-2; unclear D gene. From germline, CDR1 is KGHSH and CDR2 LQKENI. Trimming cost V 3 bases and J 3 bases, with 14 bases left between them. CDR3 length: 15 residues. The CDR3 DNA is TGTGCCAGCTCACCCTATCCGGGGTCAGACTATGGCTACACCTTC. The encoded protein is CASSPYPGSDYGYTF.

The gene calls are TRBV14 and TRBJ2-5, with 12 bases identical to TRBD2. V lost 1 base and J lost 4; bases outside the gene matches: 7. Germline assignment: CDR1 SGHDN and CDR2 FVKESK. The CDR3 consists of 17 residues. In DNA, the CDR3 is TGTGCCAGCAGCCAAGTCTCGGCGGGACTAGCGGGAGAGACCCAGTACTTC. Amino acids: CASSQVSAGLAGETQYF.